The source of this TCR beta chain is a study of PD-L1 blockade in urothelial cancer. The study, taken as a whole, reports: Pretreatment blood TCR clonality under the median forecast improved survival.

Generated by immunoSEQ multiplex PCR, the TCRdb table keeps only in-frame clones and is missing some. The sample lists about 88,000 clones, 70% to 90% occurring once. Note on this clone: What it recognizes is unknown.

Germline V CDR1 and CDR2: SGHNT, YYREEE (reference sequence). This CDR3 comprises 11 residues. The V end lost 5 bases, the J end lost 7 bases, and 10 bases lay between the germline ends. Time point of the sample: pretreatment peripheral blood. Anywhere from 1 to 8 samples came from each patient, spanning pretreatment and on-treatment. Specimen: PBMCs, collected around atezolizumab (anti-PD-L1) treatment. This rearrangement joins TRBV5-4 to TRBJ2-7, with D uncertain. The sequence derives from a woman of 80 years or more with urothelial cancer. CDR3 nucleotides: TGTGCCAGCAGTTCCTCTAGGGAGCAGTACTTC. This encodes CASSSSREQYF.